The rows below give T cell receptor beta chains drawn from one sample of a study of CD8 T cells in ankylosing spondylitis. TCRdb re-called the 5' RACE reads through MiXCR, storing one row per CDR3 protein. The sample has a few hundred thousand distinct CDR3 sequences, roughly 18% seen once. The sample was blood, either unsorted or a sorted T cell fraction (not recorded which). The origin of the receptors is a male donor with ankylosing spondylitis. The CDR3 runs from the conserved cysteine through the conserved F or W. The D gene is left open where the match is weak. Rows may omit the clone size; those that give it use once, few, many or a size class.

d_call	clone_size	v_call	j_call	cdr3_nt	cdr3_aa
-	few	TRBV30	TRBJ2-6	TGTGCCTGGACCCGGGACCGATACTCTGGGGCCAACGTCCTGACTTTC	CAWTRDRYSGANVLTF
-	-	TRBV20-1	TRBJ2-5	TGCAGTGCTAGCGTAGAGACCCAGTACTTC	CSASVETQYF
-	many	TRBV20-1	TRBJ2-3	TGCAGTGCTAGCGGGGGCACAGATACGCAGTATTTT	CSASGGTDTQYF
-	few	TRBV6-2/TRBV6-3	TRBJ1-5	TGTGCCAGCAGTTTACGAGTGCCAGGGCCCAATCAGCCCCAGCATTTT	CASSLRVPGPNQPQHF
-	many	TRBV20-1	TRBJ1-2	TGCAGTGCTAGTGTGGGGGCGTATGGCTACACCTTC	CSASVGAYGYTF
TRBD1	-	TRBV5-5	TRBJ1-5	TGTGCCAGCAGCTTGGATCGACAGGGTTACAATCAGCCCCAGCATTTT	CASSLDRQGYNQPQHF
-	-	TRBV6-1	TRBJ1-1	TGTGCCAGCAGTCCCTTCCGTGGGGGGGCCGAAGCTTTCTTT	CASSPFRGGAEAFF
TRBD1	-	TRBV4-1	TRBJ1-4	TGCGCCAGCAGCCCTACAGGGGGAAGGGATGAAAAACTGTTTTTT	CASSPTGGRDEKLFF
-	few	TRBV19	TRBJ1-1	TGTGCCAGTAGTGCTTTCGGACCTAACACTGAAGCTTTCTTT	CASSAFGPNTEAFF
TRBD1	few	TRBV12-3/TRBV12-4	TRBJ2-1	TGTGCCAGCACTCAGGGGACAGGGCCTGATGAGCAGTTCTTC	CASTQGTGPDEQFF
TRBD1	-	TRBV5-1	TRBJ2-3	TGCGCCAGCAGCTTCTCTCCCAGGGGGCTGTGGGAAAATACGCAGTATTTT	CASSFSPRGLWENTQYF
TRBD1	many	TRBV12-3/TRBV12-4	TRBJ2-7	TGTGCCAGCAGTTTAGTACGGATGGGACAGGGGGACGAGCAGTACTTC	CASSLVRMGQGDEQYF
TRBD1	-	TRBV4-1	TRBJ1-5	TGCGCCAGCAGCCAAGTTAAGAACAGGGGTAAGGGGGATCAGCCCCAGCATTTT	CASSQVKNRGKGDQPQHF
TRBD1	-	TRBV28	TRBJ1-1	TGTGCCAGCAGTTGGGGACAGGCCCGGAGGACTGAAGCTTTCTTT	CASSWGQARRTEAFF
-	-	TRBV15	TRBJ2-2	TGTGCCACCAGCAGCAGGGGTATGAACACCGGGGAGCTGTTTTTT	CATSSRGMNTGELFF
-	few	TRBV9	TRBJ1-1	TGTGCCAGCAGCGCGGAGGACACTTACACTGAAGCTTTCTTT	CASSAEDTYTEAFF
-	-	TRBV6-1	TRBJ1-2	TGTGCCAGCAGTGGAACACGGACACAATCTAACTATGGCTACACCTTC	CASSGTRTQSNYGYTF
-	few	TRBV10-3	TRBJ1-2	TGTGCCATCAGTGATTGGGGGGGACTTCTTCCGCCGGACTATGGCTACACCTTC	CAISDWGGLLPPDYGYTF
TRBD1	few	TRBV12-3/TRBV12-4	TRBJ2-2	TGTGCCAGCAGTTCCTTGGACAGGGGAAACACCGGGGAGCTGTTTTTT	CASSSLDRGNTGELFF
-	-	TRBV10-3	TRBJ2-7	TGTGCCATCGCTCGAGGGGGGGAGGTCTACGAGCAGTACTTC	CAIARGGEVYEQYF
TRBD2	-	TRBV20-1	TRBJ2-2	TGCAGTGCTAGGCCCCCCATCGGACTAGCGGGAGTCACCGGGGAGCTGTTTTTT	CSARPPIGLAGVTGELFF
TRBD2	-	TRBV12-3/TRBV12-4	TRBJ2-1	TGTGCCAGCGTCAGGACTAGCGGGAAAATAGGTGAGCAGTTCTTC	CASVRTSGKIGEQFF
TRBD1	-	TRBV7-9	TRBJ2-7	TGTGCCAGCAGCTTCCCGTTGGGACAGGGGGGGAACGAGCAGTACTTC	CASSFPLGQGGNEQYF
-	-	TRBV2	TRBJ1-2	TGTGCCAGCAGTGAAGCGCAAGCAGGGACCTATGGCTACACCTTC	CASSEAQAGTYGYTF
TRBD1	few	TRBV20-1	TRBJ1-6	TGCAGTGCTTCCCGGGACAGAAATTCACCCCTCCACTTT	CSASRDRNSPLHF
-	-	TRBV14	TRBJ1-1	TGTGCCAGCAGCCTACGTTTTGGATCTGAAGCTTTCTTT	CASSLRFGSEAFF
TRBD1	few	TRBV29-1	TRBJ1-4	TGCAGCGTTCCGGACAGGGCCCTTGGTGAAAAACTGTTTTTT	CSVPDRALGEKLFF
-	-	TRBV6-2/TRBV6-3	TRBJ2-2	TGTGCCAGCCTGGTAGGGCAGGGGACCGGGGAGCTGTTTTTT	CASLVGQGTGELFF
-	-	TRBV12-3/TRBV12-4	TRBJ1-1	TGTGCCAGCAGGCGGGGGACGGTGAACACTGAAGCTTTCTTT	CASRRGTVNTEAFF
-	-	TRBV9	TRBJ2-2	TGTGCCAGCGGCCCTTACGGGAGATCCACCGGGGAGCTGTTTTTT	CASGPYGRSTGELFF
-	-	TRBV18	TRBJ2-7	TGTGCCAGCTCACCTTCAAAGGGCACGGGGATTCCTTACGAGCAGTACTTC	CASSPSKGTGIPYEQYF
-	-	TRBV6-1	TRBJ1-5	TGTGCCAGCAGTGATAGGGGAAGCAATCAGCCCCAGCATTTT	CASSDRGSNQPQHF
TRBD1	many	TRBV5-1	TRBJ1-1	TGCGCCAGCAGCTCCGGGGGACAGGAGGACACTGAAGCTTTCTTT	CASSSGGQEDTEAFF
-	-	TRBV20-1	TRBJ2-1	TGCAGTGCTAGAGCATACCGTAGCTCCTACAATGAGCAGTTCTTC	CSARAYRSSYNEQFF
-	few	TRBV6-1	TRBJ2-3	TGTGCCAGCACTCAGCGGGGACAGAAGAATACGCAGTATTTT	CASTQRGQKNTQYF
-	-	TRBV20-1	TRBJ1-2	TGCAGTGCTCCCCACGGGTTCCTGGATCGAAGCTACACCTTC	CSAPHGFLDRSYTF
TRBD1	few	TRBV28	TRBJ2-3	TGTGCCAGCAGTACACAGGGGACAGATACGCAGTATTTT	CASSTQGTDTQYF
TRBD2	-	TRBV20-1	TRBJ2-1	TGCAGTGCTACTACTAGCGGCTCCTACAATGAGCAGTTCTTC	CSATTSGSYNEQFF
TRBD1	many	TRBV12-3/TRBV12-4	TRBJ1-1	TGTGCCAGCAGTTTAACCGACAGGGCGAACACTGAAGCTTTCTTT	CASSLTDRANTEAFF
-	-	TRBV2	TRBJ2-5	TGTGCCAGCAGGGACACAGGGAAAGAGACCCAGTACTTC	CASRDTGKETQYF
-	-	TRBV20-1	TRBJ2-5	TGCAGTGCTAGAGATCTGGCGGGATCACAAGAGACCCAGTACTTC	CSARDLAGSQETQYF